These 10 T cell receptor beta chains were all obtained from the same sample, sequenced in a study of cytomegalovirus exposure and HLA in healthy donors. PCR used 60 Vbeta primers and 13 Jbeta primers. Clones were sequenced by immunoSEQ multiplex PCR, and TCRdb holds only the in-frame ones, with some missing. The sample holds around 97,000 clones. Sequencing input: PBMCs. The source is a man aged 35-49 years in good health and CMV-seronegative.

This rearrangement joins TRBV5-1 to TRBJ1-1; possibly TRBD1 for D (5 bases). Germline lookup yields CDR1 SGHRS and CDR2 YFSETQ. The germline V and J ends were trimmed by 4 bases and 4 bases, with 14 bases remaining between them. The CDR3 spans 14 residues. The CDR3 nucleotides read TGCGCCAGCAGCAAGGAAGGGGTGCCCACTGAAGCTTTCTTT. This sequence encodes CASSKEGVPTEAFF.

The chain has TRBV6-1 and TRBJ1-6; D not resolved. V was trimmed by 0 bases and J by 1 base, leaving 4 bases between them. Germline CDR1 is MNHNS and CDR2 is SASEGT. The CDR3 runs to 15 residues. The CDR3 spells CASSEARSYNSPLHF. In DNA form, the CDR3 reads TGTGCCAGCAGTGAAGCTCGGTCCTATAATTCACCCCTCCACTTT.

This chain connects TRBV7-2 to TRBJ2-7, with TRBD1 identical over 10 bases. The CDR3 extends over 13 amino acids. Germline loops: CDR1 SGHTA, CDR2 FQGNSA. V shed 7 bases, J shed 3 bases, and the junction held 3 bases outside the gene matches. As DNA, the CDR3 is TGTGCCAGCACACGGGACAGGGGCTACGAGCAGTACTTC. Protein: CASTRDRGYEQYF.

The chain carries TRBV9 and TRBJ2-1; 8 bases align to TRBD2. Germline assignment: CDR1 SGDLS and CDR2 YYNGEE. This CDR3 has 14 amino acids. V trimming: 0 bases; J trimming: 10 bases; junction bases outside the gene matches: 6. CDR3 bases: TGTGCCAGCAGCGTAGTGGGCGCGGGGGGCGAGCAGTTCTTC. Residues: CASSVVGAGGEQFF.

The chain combines TRBV5-1 with TRBJ2-6, with D unclear. This CDR3 contains 14 residues. The ends were cut back, 4 bases at V and 1 base at J, with 6 bases in the middle. Looked up from germline, CDR1 is SGHRS and CDR2 is YFSETQ. The CDR3 loop is CASSAASGANVLTF. CDR3 sequence (DNA): TGCGCCAGCAGCGCGGCTTCTGGGGCCAACGTCCTGACTTTC.

The chain employs TRBV5-1 and TRBJ2-1; 10 bases are shared with TRBD1. The CDR3 is 15 amino acids. V gave up 4 bases and J gave up 4 bases; unmatched junction bases: 5. Germline V gene sequence: CDR1 SGHRS, CDR2 YFSETQ. The CDR3 loop reads CASSPTGGSYNEQFF. For the CDR3, the DNA is TGCGCCAGCAGCCCGACAGGGGGCTCTTACAATGAGCAGTTCTTC.

The genes are TRBV19 and TRBJ2-2; TRBD2 matches at 13 bases. CDR3 length equals 17 residues. V lost 6 bases and J lost 5; bases outside the gene matches: 9. CDR1 and CDR2 from the germline V gene are LNHDA and SQIVND (reference sequence). The CDR3 is CASSRLRLAGGTGELFF. The CDR3 DNA reads TGTGCCAGTAGCCGGCTCAGACTAGCGGGAGGTACCGGGGAGCTGTTTTTT.

The V call is TRBV6-6, the J call TRBJ1-4, with 7 bases matching TRBD1. The J segment lost 8 bases and the V segment lost 6 bases, leaving 3 bases of the junction unmatched. The CDR3 runs to 12 residues. Germline V CDR1 and CDR2: MNHNY, SVGAGI (reference sequence). CDR3: CASSEQGEKLFF. CDR3 bases: TGTGCCAGCAGCGAACAGGGGGAAAAACTGTTTTTT.

The genes are TRBV5-6 and TRBJ2-1; 12 bases map to TRBD2. Per the germline V gene, CDR1 is SGHDT and CDR2 is YYEEEE. Trimming cost V 2 bases and J 7 bases; bases outside gene matches: 7. The CDR3 has 16 residues. Here the CDR3 reads CASSFRFGTSGNEQFF. CDR3 coding DNA: TGTGCCAGCAGCTTCCGGTTTGGGACTAGCGGGAATGAGCAGTTCTTC.

This chain joins TRBV5-1 and TRBJ2-7; 8 positions agree with TRBD1. Germline loops: CDR1 SGHRS, CDR2 YFSETQ. The length of the CDR3 is 13 residues. The trim removed 4 bases at V and 4 bases at J, leaving 4 bases unmatched. CDR3 residues: CASSLQGGYEQYF. DNA of the CDR3: TGCGCCAGCAGCCTACAGGGGGGTTACGAGCAGTACTTC.